This T cell receptor beta chain was observed in a study of blood T cell repertoires in COVID-19. This CDR3 contains 15 residues. Trimming removed 2 bases from V and 0 bases from J, with 11 bases in between. Using immunoSEQ multiplex PCR, the repertoire was profiled, and TCRdb retains in-frame clones only, with some absent. The sample holds under 200,000 clones, roughly 81% seen once. Sequences were obtained from peripheral blood. The sequence came from a man aged 40-49 years who had recovered from COVID-19. The gene calls are TRBV23-1 and TRBJ2-7; D call uncertain. TRBV23-1 is sorted into the ORF group, with uncertain function. As DNA, the CDR3 is TGCGCCAGCAGTCAAACCCCCGGTTGCTCCTACGAGCAGTACTTC. Protein: CASSQTPGCSYEQYF.